The clone carrying this T cell receptor beta chain was recorded many times. Its antigen is undetermined. The data originate from a study of T cell repertoires in cytomegalovirus infection. Looking at the study overall: Well-studied HLA-B-restricted epitopes and recently identified HLA-C-restricted epitopes of CMV were both used in the study. Public signatures in TCR beta pointed to CMV infection and matching HLA type. The study, taken as a whole, reports: Adding up the frequency of public TCR beta families identified people who carried CMV plus the relevant HLA. CMV-specific TCR beta clonotypes restricted by HLA-C dominated the ex vivo response.

Germline V gives CDR1 SGHTA, CDR2 FQGNSA. This CDR3 is 14 amino acids long. Trimming took 4 bases from V and 2 from J, leaving 10 bases between them. TCRdb fed the reads into MiXCR, producing one record per CDR3 protein. The data show 450,000 to 650,000 distinct CDR3 sequences, roughly 42% seen once. This receptor was taken from a human donor in good health (CMV status not recorded). Some clones in this sample may be carry-over from other donors' samples. The source material was cultured PBMCs, sampled from culture after CMV antigen stimulation. The chain recombines TRBV7-2 with TRBJ2-3; D uncertain. The CDR3 DNA reads TGTGCCAGCAGCTCCTACTCTTCCACAGATACGCAGTATTTT. Amino acid sequence: CASSSYSSTDTQYF.